This is a list of T cell receptor beta chains from one sample in a study of radiotherapy plus CTLA-4 blockade in lung cancer. TCRdb keeps only in-frame clones here, not all; method: immunoSEQ multiplex PCR. The sample carries 25,000 to 35,000 clones, around four fifths recorded once. The sample here was peripheral blood, taken from a patient treated with radiotherapy plus ipilimumab. The source of these receptors is a human donor with non-small cell lung cancer that progressed on radiotherapy plus ipilimumab. CDR3s leave out the opening cysteine and the closing phenylalanine or tryptophan.

v_gene: TRBV27
CDR3aa: ASSFVPQGAYEQY

v_gene: TRBV18
CDR3aa: ASQAGVQETQY

v_gene: TRBV4-1
CDR3aa: ASSQGTGGTYSNQPQH

v_gene: TRBV19
CDR3aa: ASSIQAQGTEAF

v_gene: TRBV14
CDR3aa: ASSQGLGRSGYT

v_gene: TRBV2
CDR3aa: ASSRDGGETQY

v_gene: TRBV6-1
CDR3aa: ASQRDSGNTIY

v_gene: TRBV5-1
CDR3aa: ASSPGLGSNEQF

v_gene: TRBV5-1
CDR3aa: ASTGGQEYNEQF

v_gene: TRBV15
CDR3aa: ATSRDAFQGVGT

v_gene: TRBV7-2
CDR3aa: ASSLVGKGDQPQH

v_gene: TRBV7-2
CDR3aa: ASSLTLYTNTGELF

v_gene: TRBV2
CDR3aa: ASRFSGGSYEQY

v_gene: TRBV7-2
CDR3aa: ASSPGGLAGRETQY

v_gene: TRBV18
CDR3aa: ASHPTGGDEQY

v_gene: TRBV27
CDR3aa: ASSHRDRALDGYT

v_gene: TRBV27
CDR3aa: ASSFGQGQGYT

v_gene: TRBV7-3
CDR3aa: ASSPYSFSREAQY

v_gene: TRBV19
CDR3aa: ASSTVPRSRNSPLH

v_gene: TRBV11-2
CDR3aa: ASSVGLAGDNTDTQY

v_gene: TRBV28
CDR3aa: ASSLGTGGSYEQY

v_gene: TRBV7-9
CDR3aa: ASSFVVGHTIY

v_gene: TRBV11-2
CDR3aa: ASSYLPGTDNEQF

v_gene: TRBV5-1
CDR3aa: ASSLVAGASTDTQY

v_gene: TRBV6-5
CDR3aa: AILGFDRGGYGYT

v_gene: TRBV25-1
CDR3aa: ASSGSSGGFDEQY

v_gene: TRBV5-1
CDR3aa: ASSLGQATSGNTIY

v_gene: TRBV7-2
CDR3aa: ASSLSSGNPSTDTQY

v_gene: TRBV5-5
CDR3aa: ASSGDGGGTQY

v_gene: TRBV19
CDR3aa: ASTWGQGITGELF

v_gene: TRBV5-4
CDR3aa: ASSLDGGYGYT

v_gene: TRBV6-5
CDR3aa: ASSLPGQGSYEQY

v_gene: TRBV6-6
CDR3aa: ASSYPDSPNEKLF

v_gene: TRBV7-9
CDR3aa: ASSQGGTGQPQH

v_gene: TRBV7-9
CDR3aa: AGSLGGQGGAAF

v_gene: TRBV5-1
CDR3aa: ASQLAVGETQY

v_gene: TRBV6-5
CDR3aa: ASRRGLATGEQY

v_gene: TRBV19
CDR3aa: ASRKGQGPYEQY

v_gene: TRBV5-3
CDR3aa: ARRFTSGGTYSYEQY

v_gene: TRBV13
CDR3aa: ASRNRELAGVGPDTQY

v_gene: TRBV9
CDR3aa: ASSGLVGVGYT

v_gene: TRBV19
CDR3aa: ASSIWGQRISGANVLT

v_gene: TRBV2
CDR3aa: ATRAAYEQY

v_gene: TRBV5-1
CDR3aa: ASSSPGLAGGRSYNEQF

v_gene: TRBV11-3
CDR3aa: ASSSRGTDTQY

v_gene: TRBV18
CDR3aa: ASSPGMNTGELF

v_gene: TRBV11-2
CDR3aa: ASSLRLAGIYNEQF

v_gene: TRBV4-3
CDR3aa: ASSQELGRKLSGNTIY

v_gene: TRBV2
CDR3aa: ASSGGTGGASGELF

v_gene: TRBV5-1
CDR3aa: ASSLAQLAGGQETQY

v_gene: TRBV5-4
CDR3aa: ASSLVPGATNEKLF

v_gene: TRBV7-8
CDR3aa: ASSLAGGGNEKLF

v_gene: TRBV7-9
CDR3aa: ASNGGDYEQY

v_gene: TRBV7-8
CDR3aa: ASSSGLAGGSGHEQY

v_gene: TRBV7-2
CDR3aa: ASSLNRNYGYT

v_gene: TRBV4-2
CDR3aa: ASSQGGDDSDIQY